This T cell receptor beta chain was identified in a study of cytomegalovirus exposure and HLA in healthy donors. This clone was recorded only once. The CDR3 is made up of 12 amino acids. In germline, CDR1 is MNHEY, CDR2 SVGAGI. The V end was cut by 8 bases, the J end by 8 bases, with 15 bases between. Researchers ran the PCR with 60 Vbeta and 13 Jbeta primers. Data came from immunoSEQ multiplex PCR; TCRdb stores just in-frame clones and leaves some out. The top ten clones hold almost 3% of a sample with around 110,000 clones, around three quarters of them seen once. Material for sequencing was PBMCs. J is TRBJ1-2 and V is TRBV6-5, with a tentative D call TRBD1 (6 bases). This receptor was obtained from a woman aged 18-29 years in good health and CMV-seropositive. DNA of the CDR3: TGTGCCAGCCTGGGGGGGGCAAGGGGCTACACCTTC. Its protein is CASLGGARGYTF.